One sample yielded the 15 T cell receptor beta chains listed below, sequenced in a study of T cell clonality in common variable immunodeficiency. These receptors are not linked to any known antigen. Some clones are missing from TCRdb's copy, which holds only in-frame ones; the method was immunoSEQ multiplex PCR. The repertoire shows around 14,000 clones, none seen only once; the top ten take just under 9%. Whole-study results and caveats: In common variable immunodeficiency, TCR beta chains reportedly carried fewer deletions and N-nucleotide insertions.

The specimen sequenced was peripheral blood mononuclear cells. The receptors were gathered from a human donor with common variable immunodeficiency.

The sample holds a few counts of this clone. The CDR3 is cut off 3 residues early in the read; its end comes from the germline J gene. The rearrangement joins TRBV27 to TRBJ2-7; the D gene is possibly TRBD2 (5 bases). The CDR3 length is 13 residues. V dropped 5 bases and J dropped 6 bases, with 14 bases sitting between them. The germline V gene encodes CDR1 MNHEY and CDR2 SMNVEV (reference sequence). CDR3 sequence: CASSPTAAGEQYF. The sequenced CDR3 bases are TGTGCCAGCAGTCCGACGGCGGCGGGCGAG.

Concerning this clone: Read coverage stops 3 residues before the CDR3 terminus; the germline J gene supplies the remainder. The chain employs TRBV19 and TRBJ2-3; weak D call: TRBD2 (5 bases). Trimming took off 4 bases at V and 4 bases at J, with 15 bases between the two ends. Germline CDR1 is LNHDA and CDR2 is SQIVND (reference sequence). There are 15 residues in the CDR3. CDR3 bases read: TGTGCCAGTAGTAGTCGGGGATATGGTGCAGATACG. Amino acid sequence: CASSSRGYGADT. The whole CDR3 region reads CASSSRGYGADTQYF.

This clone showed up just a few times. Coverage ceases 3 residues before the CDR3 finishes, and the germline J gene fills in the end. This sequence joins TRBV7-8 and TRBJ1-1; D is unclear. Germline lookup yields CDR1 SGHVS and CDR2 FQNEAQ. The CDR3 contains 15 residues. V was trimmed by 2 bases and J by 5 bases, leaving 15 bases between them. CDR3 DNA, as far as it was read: TGTGCCAGCAGCTTATTCCCTGGAATGCGGACTGAA. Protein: CASSLFPGMRTE. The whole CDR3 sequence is CASSLFPGMRTEAFF.

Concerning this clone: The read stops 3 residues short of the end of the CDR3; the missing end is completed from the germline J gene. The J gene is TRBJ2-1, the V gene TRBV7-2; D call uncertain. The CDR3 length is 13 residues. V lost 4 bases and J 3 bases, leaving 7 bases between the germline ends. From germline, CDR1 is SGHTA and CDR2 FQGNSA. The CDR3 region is CASSSYNYNEQFF. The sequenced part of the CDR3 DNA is TGTGCCAGCAGCTCGTACAACTACAATGAG.

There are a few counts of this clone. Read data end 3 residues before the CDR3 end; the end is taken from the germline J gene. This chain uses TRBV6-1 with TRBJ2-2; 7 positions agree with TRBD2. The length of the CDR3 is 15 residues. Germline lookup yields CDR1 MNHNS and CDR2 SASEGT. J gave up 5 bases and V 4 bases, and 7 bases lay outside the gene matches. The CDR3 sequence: CASSGKRGITGELFF. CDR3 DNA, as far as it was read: TGTGCCAGCAGTGGCAAGCGGGGCATAACCGGGGAG.

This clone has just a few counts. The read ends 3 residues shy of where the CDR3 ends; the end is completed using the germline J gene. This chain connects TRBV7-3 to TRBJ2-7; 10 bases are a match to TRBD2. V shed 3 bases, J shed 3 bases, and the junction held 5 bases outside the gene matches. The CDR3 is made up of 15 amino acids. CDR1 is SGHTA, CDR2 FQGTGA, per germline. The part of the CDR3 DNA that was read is TGTGCCAGCAGCTTCTCAGCGGGGGGGAGCTACGAG. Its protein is CASSFSAGGSYE. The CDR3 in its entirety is CASSFSAGGSYEQYF.

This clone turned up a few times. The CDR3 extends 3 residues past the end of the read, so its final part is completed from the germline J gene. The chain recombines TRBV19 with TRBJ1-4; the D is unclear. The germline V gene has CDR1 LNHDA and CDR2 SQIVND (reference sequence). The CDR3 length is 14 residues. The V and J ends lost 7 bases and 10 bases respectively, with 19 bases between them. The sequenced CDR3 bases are TGTGCCAGTACGGCCCTACAAAAGTCGGGAAAA. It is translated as CASTALQKSGK. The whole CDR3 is CASTALQKSGKLFF.

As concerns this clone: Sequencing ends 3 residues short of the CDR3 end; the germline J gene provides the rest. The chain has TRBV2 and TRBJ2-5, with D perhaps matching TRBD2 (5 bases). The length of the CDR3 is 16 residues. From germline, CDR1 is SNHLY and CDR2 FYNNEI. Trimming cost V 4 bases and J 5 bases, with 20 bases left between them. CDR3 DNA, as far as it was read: TGTGCCAGCAGTGTGGCACTAGAGAGCGGCGAGGAGACC. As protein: CASSVALESGEET. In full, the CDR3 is CASSVALESGEETQYF.

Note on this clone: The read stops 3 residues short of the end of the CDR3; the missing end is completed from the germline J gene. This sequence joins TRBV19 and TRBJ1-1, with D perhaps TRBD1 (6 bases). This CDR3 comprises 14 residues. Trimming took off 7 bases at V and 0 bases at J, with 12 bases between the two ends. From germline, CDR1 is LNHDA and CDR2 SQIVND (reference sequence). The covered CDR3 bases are TGTGCCAGTACCCTAGGACAGCTGAACACTGAA. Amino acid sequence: CASTLGQLNTE. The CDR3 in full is CASTLGQLNTEAFF.

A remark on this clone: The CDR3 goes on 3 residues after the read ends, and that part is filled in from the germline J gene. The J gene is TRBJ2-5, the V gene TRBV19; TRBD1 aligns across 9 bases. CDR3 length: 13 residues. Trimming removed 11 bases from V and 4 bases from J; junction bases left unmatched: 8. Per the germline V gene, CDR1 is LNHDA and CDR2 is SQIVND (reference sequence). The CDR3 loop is CAASTGGGETQYF. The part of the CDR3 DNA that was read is TGTGCCGCTTCGACAGGGGGTGGAGAGACC.

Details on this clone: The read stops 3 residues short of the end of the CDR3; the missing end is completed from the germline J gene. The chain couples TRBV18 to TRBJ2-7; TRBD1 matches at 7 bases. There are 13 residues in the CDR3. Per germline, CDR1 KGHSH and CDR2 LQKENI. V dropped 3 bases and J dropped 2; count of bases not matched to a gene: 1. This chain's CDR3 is CASSPTGTYEQYF. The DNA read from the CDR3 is TGTGCCAGCTCACCGACAGGGACCTACGAG.

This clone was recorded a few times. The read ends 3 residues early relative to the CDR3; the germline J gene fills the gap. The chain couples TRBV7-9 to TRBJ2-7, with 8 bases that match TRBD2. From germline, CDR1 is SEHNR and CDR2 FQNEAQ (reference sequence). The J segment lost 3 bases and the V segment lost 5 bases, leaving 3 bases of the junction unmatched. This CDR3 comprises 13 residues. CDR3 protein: CASSPGRGYEQYF. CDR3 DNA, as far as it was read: TGTGCCAGCAGCCCCGGGAGGGGCTACGAG.

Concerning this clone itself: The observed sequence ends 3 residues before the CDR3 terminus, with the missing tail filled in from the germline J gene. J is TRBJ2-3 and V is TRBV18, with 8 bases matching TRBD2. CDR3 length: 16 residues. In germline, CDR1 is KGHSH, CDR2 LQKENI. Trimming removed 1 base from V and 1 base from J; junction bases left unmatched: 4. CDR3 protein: CASSPQSGGGTDTQYF. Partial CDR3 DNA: TGTGCCAGCTCACCACAGAGCGGGGGTGGCACAGATACG. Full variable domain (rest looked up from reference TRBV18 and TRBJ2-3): NAGVMQNPRHLVRRRGQEARLRCSPMKGHSHVYWYRQLPEEGLKFMVYLQKENIIDESGMPKERFSAEFPKEGPSILRIQQVVRGDSAAYFCASSPQSGGGTDTQYFGPGTRLTVL.

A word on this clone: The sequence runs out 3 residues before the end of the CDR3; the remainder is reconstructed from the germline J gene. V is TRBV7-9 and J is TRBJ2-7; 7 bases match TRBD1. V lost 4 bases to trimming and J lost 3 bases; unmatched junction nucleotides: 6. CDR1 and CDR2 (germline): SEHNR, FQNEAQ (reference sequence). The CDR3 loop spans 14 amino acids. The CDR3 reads CASSSYRGVYEQYF. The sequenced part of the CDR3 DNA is TGTGCCAGCAGCTCGTACAGGGGAGTCTACGAG. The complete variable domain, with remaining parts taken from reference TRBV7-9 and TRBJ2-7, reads DTGVSQNPRHKITKRGQNVTFRCDPISEHNRLYWYRQTLGQGPEFLTYFQNEAQLEKSRLLSDRFSAERPKGSFSTLEIQRTEQGDSAMYLCASSSYRGVYEQYFGPGTRLTVT.

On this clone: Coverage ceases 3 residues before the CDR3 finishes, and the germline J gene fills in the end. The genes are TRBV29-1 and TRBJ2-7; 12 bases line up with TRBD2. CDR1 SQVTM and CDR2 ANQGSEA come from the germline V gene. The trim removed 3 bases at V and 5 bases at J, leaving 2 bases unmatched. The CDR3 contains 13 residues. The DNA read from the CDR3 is TGCAGCGTTGACGGACTAGCGGGGAACGAG. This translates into CSVDGLAGNE. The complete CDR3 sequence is CSVDGLAGNEQYF.